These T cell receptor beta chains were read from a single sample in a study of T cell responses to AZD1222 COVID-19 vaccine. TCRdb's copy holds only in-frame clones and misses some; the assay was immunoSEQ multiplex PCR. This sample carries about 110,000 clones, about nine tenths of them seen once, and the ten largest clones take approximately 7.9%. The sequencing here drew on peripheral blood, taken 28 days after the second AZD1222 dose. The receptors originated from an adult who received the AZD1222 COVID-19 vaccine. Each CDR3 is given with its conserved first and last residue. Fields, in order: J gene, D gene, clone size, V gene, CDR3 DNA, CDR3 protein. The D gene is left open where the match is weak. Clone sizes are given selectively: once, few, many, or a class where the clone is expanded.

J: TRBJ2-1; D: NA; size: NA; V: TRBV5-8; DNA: TGTGCCAGCAGCTTGGCTTTTTGGGTACCCGGCTACAATGAGCAGTTCTTC; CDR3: CASSLAFWVPGYNEQFF
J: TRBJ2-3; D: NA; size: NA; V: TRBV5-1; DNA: TGCGCCAGCAGCACCCGCGGGGCAAGCACAGATACGCAGTATTTT; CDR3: CASSTRGASTDTQYF
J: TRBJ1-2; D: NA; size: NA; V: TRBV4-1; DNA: TGCGCCAGCAGCCTTATACAGGACTCAAACTATGGCTACACCTTC; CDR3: CASSLIQDSNYGYTF
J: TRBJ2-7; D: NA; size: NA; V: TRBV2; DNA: TGTGCCAGCAGTGAGCAGGGTCCTCAATACGAGCAGTACTTC; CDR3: CASSEQGPQYEQYF
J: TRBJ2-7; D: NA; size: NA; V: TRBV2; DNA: TGTGCCAGCAGTACAGGGTTGTACGAGCAGTACTTC; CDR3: CASSTGLYEQYF
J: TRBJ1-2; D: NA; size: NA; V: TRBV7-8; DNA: TGTGCCAGCAGCTTAGAAGCCCCATTTCTGAGCTATGGCTACACCTTC; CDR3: CASSLEAPFLSYGYTF
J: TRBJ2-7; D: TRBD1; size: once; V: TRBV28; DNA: TGTGCCAGCAGTTTATCCGGGACAGGGACCTACGAGCAGTACTTC; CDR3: CASSLSGTGTYEQYF
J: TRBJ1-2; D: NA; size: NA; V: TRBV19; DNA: TGTGCCAGTAGCCGAAATCGACCTTTGGGGACCTATGGCTACACCTTC; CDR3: CASSRNRPLGTYGYTF
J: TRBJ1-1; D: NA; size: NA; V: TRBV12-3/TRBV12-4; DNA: TGTGCCAGCAGTTCTTTGGGGAACACTGAAGCTTTCTTT; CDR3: CASSSLGNTEAFF
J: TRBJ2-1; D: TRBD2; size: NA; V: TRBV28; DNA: TGTGCCAGCAGTTTACCTGGACTAGCGGGATGGAGCTCCTACAATGAGCAGTTCTTC; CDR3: CASSLPGLAGWSSYNEQFF
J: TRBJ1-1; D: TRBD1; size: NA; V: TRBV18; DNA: TGTGCCAGCTCTCCAGACAGGGACACTGAAGCTTTCTTT; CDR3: CASSPDRDTEAFF
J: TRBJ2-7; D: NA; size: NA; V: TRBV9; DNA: TGTGCCAGCAGCGTAGCTACGGTTAATAACGAGCAGTACTTC; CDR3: CASSVATVNNEQYF
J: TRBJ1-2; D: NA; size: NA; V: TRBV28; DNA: TGTGCCAGCAGTTTATCGGCAGGGCTGAGGTATGGCTACACCTTC; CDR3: CASSLSAGLRYGYTF
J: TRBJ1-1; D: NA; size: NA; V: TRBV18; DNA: TGTGCCAGCTCGCGCTACCTCAATCTCAATGTCGCTGAAGCTTTCTTT; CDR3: CASSRYLNLNVAEAFF
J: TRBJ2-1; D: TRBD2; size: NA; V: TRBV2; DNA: TGTGCCAGCCGACTAGCGGGAGTCTACAATGAGCAGTTCTTC; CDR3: CASRLAGVYNEQFF
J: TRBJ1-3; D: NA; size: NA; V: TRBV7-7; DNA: TGTGCTAGCAGCTCTGGATCGGCTGGAAACACCATATATTTT; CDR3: CASSSGSAGNTIYF
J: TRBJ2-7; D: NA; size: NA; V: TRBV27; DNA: TGTGCCAGCAGCCGAGGGGGGTACGAGCAGTACTTC; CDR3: CASSRGGYEQYF
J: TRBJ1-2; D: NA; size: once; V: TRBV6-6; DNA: TGTGCCAGCAGCCCCACGCGGGGCTACACCTTC; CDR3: CASSPTRGYTF
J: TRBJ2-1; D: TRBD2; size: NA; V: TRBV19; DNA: TGTGCCAGTACCGGGACTAGCGGCCACAATGAGCAGTTCTTC; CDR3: CASTGTSGHNEQFF
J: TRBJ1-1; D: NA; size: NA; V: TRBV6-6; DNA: TGTGCCAGCAGTTATGGGGTTAGGGAAGCTTTCTTT; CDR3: CASSYGVREAFF
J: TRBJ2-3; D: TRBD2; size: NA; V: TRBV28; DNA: TGTGCCAGCAGTCTCACTCAGACTAGCGGGATCGCAGATACGCAGTATTTT; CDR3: CASSLTQTSGIADTQYF
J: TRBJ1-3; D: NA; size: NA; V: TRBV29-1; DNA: TGCAGCGTTGAAGATATCGGAGGAGGGGCAGCTGGAAACACCATATATTTT; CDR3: CSVEDIGGGAAGNTIYF
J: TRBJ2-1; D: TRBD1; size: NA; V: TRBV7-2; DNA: TGTGCCAGCAGCTACCTAGGCATGCCGGGACAGGGGGTCTACAATGAGCAGTTCTTC; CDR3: CASSYLGMPGQGVYNEQFF
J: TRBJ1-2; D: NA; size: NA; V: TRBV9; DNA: TGTGCCAGCGGCACAGCTAACTATGGCTACACCTTC; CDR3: CASGTANYGYTF
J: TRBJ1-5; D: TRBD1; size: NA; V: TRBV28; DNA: TGTGCCAGCAGTTTGGGACAGGGCAATCAGCCCCAGCATTTT; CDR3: CASSLGQGNQPQHF
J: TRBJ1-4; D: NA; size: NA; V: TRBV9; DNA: TGTGCCAGCAGCGCCACTAATGAAAAACTGTTTTTT; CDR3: CASSATNEKLFF
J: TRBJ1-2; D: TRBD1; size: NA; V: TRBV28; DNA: TGTGCCAGCAGAACGAATGCCCAGGGGGCGCGGGGCTACACCTTC; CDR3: CASRTNAQGARGYTF
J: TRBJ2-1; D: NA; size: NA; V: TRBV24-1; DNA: TGTGCCACCAGTGGGGGAAGGGACAATGAGCAGTTCTTC; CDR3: CATSGGRDNEQFF
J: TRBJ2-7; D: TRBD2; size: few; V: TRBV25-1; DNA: TGTGCCAGCACTGGGGAGGGAGCATCTTACGAGCAGTACTTC; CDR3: CASTGEGASYEQYF
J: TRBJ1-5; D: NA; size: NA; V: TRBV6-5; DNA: TGTGCCAGACCCAATCAGAGCAATCAGCCCCAGCATTTT; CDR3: CARPNQSNQPQHF
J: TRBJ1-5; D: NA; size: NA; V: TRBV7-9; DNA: TGTGCCAGCAGCTTGGACTTCCCTAGAGGGGGTCAGCCCCAGCATTTT; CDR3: CASSLDFPRGGQPQHF
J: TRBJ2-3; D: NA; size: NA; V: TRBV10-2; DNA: TGCGCCAGCTCAAGGGGGGAGGACACAGATACGCAGTATTTT; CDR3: CASSRGEDTDTQYF
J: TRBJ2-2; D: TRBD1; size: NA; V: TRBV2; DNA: TGTGCCAGCAACCGACAGGGTATGAACACCGGGGAGCTGTTTTTT; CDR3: CASNRQGMNTGELFF
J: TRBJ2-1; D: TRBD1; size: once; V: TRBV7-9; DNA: TGTGCCAGCAGCTTAGTAAGCACGACAGGGCCCAGATACAATGAGCAGTTCTTC; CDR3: CASSLVSTTGPRYNEQFF
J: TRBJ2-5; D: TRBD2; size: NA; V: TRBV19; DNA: TGTGCCAGTAGACTAGCGGGCGGAGAGACCCAGTACTTC; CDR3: CASRLAGGETQYF
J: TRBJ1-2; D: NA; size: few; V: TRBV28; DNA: TGTGCCAGCAGGGGACTCAGGGAGAACTATGGCTACACCTTC; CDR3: CASRGLRENYGYTF
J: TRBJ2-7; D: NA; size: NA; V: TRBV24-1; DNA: TGTGCCACCAGCGGAGGGGCCTACGAGCAGTACTTC; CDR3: CATSGGAYEQYF